Sequencing of this TCR beta chain was carried out in a study of shared clonotypes between healthy human individuals. This CDR3 contains 16 residues. Assay execution proceeded at the deep level. Several immunoSEQ plates received, in even portions, the genomic DNA of each subset. Per sorted-subset replicate PCR, input was 150 to 250 ng DNA, representing some 30,000 T cell genomes. This table comes from immunoSEQ multiplex PCR, and its TCRdb copy is limited to in-frame clones, with some not included. The sample lists about 610,000 clones; 97% were seen once. The TCR comes from a woman in her twenties or thirties in good health. The chain couples TRBV1 to TRBJ2-1; the DNA was not used to check the table's D call, TRBD2. TRBV1 is a known pseudogene. Sequenced input: naive CD4+ T cells sorted from blood. The subset is: CD45RA+ positively selected. The CDR3 bases are TGCACCAGCAGCCAGGCTGGACTAGCGGCCTACAATGAGCAGTTCTTC. This gives the protein CTSSQAGLAAYNEQFF.